This is a list of T cell receptor beta chains from one sample in a study of blood T cell repertoires in COVID-19. This table comes from immunoSEQ multiplex PCR, and its TCRdb copy is limited to in-frame clones, with some not included. The sample carries 140,000 to 150,000 clones, around nine tenths recorded once. Sequencing was carried out using PBMCs or T cells enriched from blood (not recorded which). The receptors stem from a woman under 40 with acute COVID-19. CDR3s include the opening cysteine and the closing phenylalanine or tryptophan. The D gene is left open where the match is weak. Clone sizes are given selectively: once, few, many, or a class where the clone is expanded.

v_gene,d_gene,abundance,j_gene,CDR3aa,CDR3nt
TRBV27,NA,NA,TRBJ1-4,CASSLRDYDNEKLFF,TGTGCCAGCAGTTTACGGGACTACGATAATGAAAAACTGTTTTTT
TRBV6-5,NA,NA,TRBJ2-2,CASSYDSQTGELFF,TGTGCCAGCAGTTACGACAGTCAGACCGGGGAGCTGTTTTTT
TRBV11-2,NA,NA,TRBJ1-4,CASSTGRGTNEKLFF,TGTGCCAGCAGCACAGGGAGGGGTACTAATGAAAAACTGTTTTTT
TRBV7-9,TRBD1,NA,TRBJ1-2,CASSLNRGIDYGYTF,TGTGCCAGCAGCTTGAACAGGGGTATCGACTATGGCTACACCTTC
TRBV2,NA,NA,TRBJ2-7,CASSDQRDISF,TGTGCCAGCAGTGACCAGCGGGACATTTCCTTC
TRBV6-2/TRBV6-3,TRBD2,NA,TRBJ2-5,CASSDGLAGGPRETQYF,TGTGCCAGCAGTGATGGACTAGCGGGAGGGCCACGAGAGACCCAGTACTTC
TRBV6-5,NA,few,TRBJ2-1,CASNTEINEQFF,TGTGCCAGCAATACAGAGATCAATGAGCAGTTCTTC
TRBV28,TRBD1,NA,TRBJ2-5,CASSPSDRGRGETQYF,TGTGCCAGCAGTCCCTCGGACAGGGGGCGAGGAGAGACCCAGTACTTC
TRBV24-1,NA,NA,TRBJ2-7,CATGHGGEQYF,TGTGCCACCGGACACGGGGGCGAGCAGTACTTC
TRBV14,NA,NA,TRBJ1-1,CASSLGLNTEAFF,TGTGCCAGCAGCCTCGGTTTGAACACTGAAGCTTTCTTT
TRBV15,TRBD2,NA,TRBJ2-7,CATSPPGLGGEQYF,TGTGCCACCAGCCCTCCGGGACTAGGGGGCGAGCAGTACTTC
TRBV29-1,NA,once,TRBJ2-5,CSVVNWWTQYF,TGCAGCGTTGTAAACTGGTGGACCCAGTACTTC
TRBV7-9,NA,NA,TRBJ1-1,CASSLPDMNTEAFF,TGTGCCAGCAGCTTACCAGACATGAACACTGAAGCTTTCTTT
TRBV7-9,TRBD2,NA,TRBJ2-3,CASSLPGLGRDTQYF,TGTGCCAGCAGCTTACCGGGACTAGGGAGAGATACGCAGTATTTT
TRBV2,TRBD1,few,TRBJ2-2,CASRDYRGAGELFF,TGTGCCAGCAGAGACTACAGGGGTGCCGGGGAGCTGTTTTTT
TRBV18,NA,NA,TRBJ2-5,CASSPLAEETQYF,TGTGCCAGCTCACCCTTGGCAGAAGAGACCCAGTACTTC
TRBV10-3,TRBD1,NA,TRBJ2-2,CAISESGQGATGELFF,TGTGCCATCAGTGAGTCTGGGCAGGGGGCCACCGGGGAGCTGTTTTTT
TRBV7-9,TRBD1,NA,TRBJ1-6,CASSLNRGLGSPLHF,TGTGCCAGCAGCTTGAACAGGGGGCTTGGTTCACCCCTCCACTTT
TRBV28,NA,NA,TRBJ2-1,CASRLNPNNEQFF,TGTGCCAGCAGGTTGAATCCTAACAATGAGCAGTTCTTC
TRBV29-1,TRBD1,NA,TRBJ2-2,CSVKQGAWDTGELFF,TGCAGCGTTAAACAGGGGGCTTGGGACACCGGGGAGCTGTTTTTT
TRBV29-1,NA,NA,TRBJ2-3,CSVDGAKGVTDTQYF,TGCAGCGTTGATGGGGCGAAGGGGGTCACAGATACGCAGTATTTT
TRBV5-1,NA,NA,TRBJ1-1,CASSFAGTEAFF,TGCGCCAGCAGCTTTGCCGGGACAGAAGCTTTCTTT
TRBV7-3,NA,NA,TRBJ2-1,CASRPQGSDEQFF,TGTGCCAGCAGGCCTCAGGGTAGTGATGAGCAGTTCTTC
TRBV6-1,NA,NA,TRBJ1-2,CASSEALRNYGYTF,TGTGCCAGCAGTGAAGCGCTTCGGAACTATGGCTACACCTTC
TRBV28,NA,once,TRBJ2-3,CASKPRRGRDTQYF,TGTGCCAGCAAACCCCGCCGGGGAAGGGATACGCAGTATTTT
TRBV24-1,TRBD2,once,TRBJ2-1,CATSDSRLAGGRDEQFF,TGTGCCACCAGTGATTCGAGACTAGCGGGAGGGAGAGATGAGCAGTTCTTC